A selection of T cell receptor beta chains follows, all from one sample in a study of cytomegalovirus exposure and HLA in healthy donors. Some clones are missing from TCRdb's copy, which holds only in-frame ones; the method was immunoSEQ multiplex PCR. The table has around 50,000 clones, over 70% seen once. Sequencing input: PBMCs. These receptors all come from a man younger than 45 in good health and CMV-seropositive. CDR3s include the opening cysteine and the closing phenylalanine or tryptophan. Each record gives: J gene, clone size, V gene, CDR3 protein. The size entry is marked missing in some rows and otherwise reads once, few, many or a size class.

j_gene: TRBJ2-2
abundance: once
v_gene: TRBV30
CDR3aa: CAWSVKRGGQAGELFF

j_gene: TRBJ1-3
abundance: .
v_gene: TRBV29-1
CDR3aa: CSVERDIGNTIYF

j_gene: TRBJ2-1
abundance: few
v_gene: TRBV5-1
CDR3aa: CASSLGLTLDEQFF

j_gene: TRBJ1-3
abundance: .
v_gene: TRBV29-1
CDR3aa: CSVESQGGNTIYF

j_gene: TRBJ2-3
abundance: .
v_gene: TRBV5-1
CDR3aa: CASSLIGGGGDTQYF

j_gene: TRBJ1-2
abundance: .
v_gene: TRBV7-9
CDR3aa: CASSFDRHGYTF

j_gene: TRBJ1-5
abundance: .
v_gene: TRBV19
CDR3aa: CASRPRAGQGSQPQHF

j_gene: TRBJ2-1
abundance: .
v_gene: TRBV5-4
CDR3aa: CASSLGGGASSYNEQFF

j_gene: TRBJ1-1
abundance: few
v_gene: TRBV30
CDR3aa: CAWTGRGYTEAFF

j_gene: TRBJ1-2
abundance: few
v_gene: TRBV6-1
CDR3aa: CAISETRDRQGRNYGYTF

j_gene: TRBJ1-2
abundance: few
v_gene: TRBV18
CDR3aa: CASSPPGGVAYGYTF

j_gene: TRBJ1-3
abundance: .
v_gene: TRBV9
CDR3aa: CASSVGRRAGNTIYF

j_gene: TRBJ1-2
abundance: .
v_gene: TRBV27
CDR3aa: CASSDSGGWGYTF

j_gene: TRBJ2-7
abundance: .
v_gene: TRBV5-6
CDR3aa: CASSFLAGDEQYF

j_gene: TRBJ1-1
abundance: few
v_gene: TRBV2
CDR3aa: CASRPGSYTEAFF

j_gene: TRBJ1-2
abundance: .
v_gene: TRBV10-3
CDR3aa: CASGVGYGYTF

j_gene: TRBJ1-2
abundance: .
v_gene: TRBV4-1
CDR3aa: CASSRGQGTNYGYTF

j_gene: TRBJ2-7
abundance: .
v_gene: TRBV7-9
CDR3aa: CASKGEKGASREQYF

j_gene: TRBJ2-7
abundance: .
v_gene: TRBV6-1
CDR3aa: CASSSPPLYEQYF

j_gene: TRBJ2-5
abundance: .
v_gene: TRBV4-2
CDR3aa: CASSLKWADQETQYF

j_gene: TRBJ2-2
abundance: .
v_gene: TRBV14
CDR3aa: CASSQLQGAGTGELFF

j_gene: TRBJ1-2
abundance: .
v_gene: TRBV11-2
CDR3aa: CASSPVSNYGYTF

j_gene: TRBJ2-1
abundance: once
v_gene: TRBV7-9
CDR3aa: CASSLQGLTYNEQFF

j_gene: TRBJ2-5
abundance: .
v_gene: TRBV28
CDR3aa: CASSPGQGGETQYF

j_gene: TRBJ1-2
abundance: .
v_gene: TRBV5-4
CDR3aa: CASSLGGQGDGYGYTF

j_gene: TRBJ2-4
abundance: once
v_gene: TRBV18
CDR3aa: CASSEVNGVAKNIQYF

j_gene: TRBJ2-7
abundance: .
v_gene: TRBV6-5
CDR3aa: CASSYRDRGYEQYF

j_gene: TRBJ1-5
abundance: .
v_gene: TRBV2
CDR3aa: CASRPGQGSNQPQHF

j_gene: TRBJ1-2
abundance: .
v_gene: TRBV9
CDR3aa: CASSGRTGAIGYTF

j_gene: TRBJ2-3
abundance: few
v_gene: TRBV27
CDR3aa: CASTPGTGGTDTQYF

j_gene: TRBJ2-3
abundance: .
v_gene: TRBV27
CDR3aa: CASSFGLAGGLSTDTQYF

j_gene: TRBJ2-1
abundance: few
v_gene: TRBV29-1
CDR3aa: CSVEDLKGGGHNEQFF

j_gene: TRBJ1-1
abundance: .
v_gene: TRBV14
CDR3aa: CASSQEGERGEAFF

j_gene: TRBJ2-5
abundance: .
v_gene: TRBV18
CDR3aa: CASSPNTGGVETQYF